This TCR beta chain was recovered during a study of tumor and adjacent non-tumor tissue in lung cancer. About the study: The patients, 10 men and about five women, were about 30 to 76 with stage I to III disease. Each sample yielded 4 million to 5 million productive TCRbeta reads on average. Study-wide findings and caveats: Tumor tissue had significantly higher TCR diversity than normal lung.

Three rounds of nested PCR, following a modified ARM-PCR protocol, produced the TCRbeta library. TCRdb passed the multiplex PCR reads through MiXCR, listing each CDR3 protein once. The sample includes over 35,000 distinct CDR3 sequences, more than 50% of them seen just once. The CDR3 has 14 residues. The ends were cut back, 6 bases at V and 7 bases at J, with 15 bases in the middle. CDR1 and CDR2 from the germline V gene are MNHEY and SVGAGI. This sample's RNA came from whole unsorted tissue. The normal lung tissue was taken more than 3 cm from the tumor edge. This clonotype came up a few times. Antigen: not known. This likely comes from a read error, as the CDR3 has no conserved phenylalanine or tryptophan at its end.

This TCR derives from a middle-aged man with non-small cell lung cancer. Source material: distant non-tumor lung tissue. The chain carries TRBV6-5 and TRBJ2-2, with D possibly TRBD2 on 5 matching bases. DNA for the CDR3: TGTGCCAGCAGCCAAACGGGGATCCACGGGGAGCTGTTTCTT. Its translation is CASSQTGIHGELFL.